Presented here are 4 T cell receptor beta chains from one specimen sequenced in a study of T cell responses to AZD1222 COVID-19 vaccine. TCRdb's copy holds only in-frame clones and misses some; the assay was immunoSEQ multiplex PCR. The sample has 75,000 to 100,000 clones; roughly nine tenths are singletons. This material consisted of peripheral blood, taken 28 days after the second AZD1222 dose. The receptors derive from an adult who received the AZD1222 COVID-19 vaccine.

This clone has just one count. The gene calls are TRBV6-5 and TRBJ2-7; TRBD1 aligns across 7 bases. The CDR3 extends over 13 amino acids. The V gene's germline CDR1 is MNHEY and CDR2 SVGAGI. V dropped 5 bases and J dropped 3; count of bases not matched to a gene: 4. The CDR3, as DNA: TGTGCCAGCAGTCCGACAGGGTTCTACGAGCAGTACTTC. Translating gives CASSPTGFYEQYF.

The chain uses TRBV19 and TRBJ2-5, with a tentative D call TRBD2 (6 bases). Trimming stripped 3 bases from V and 2 bases from J, with 13 bases between. This CDR3 contains 15 residues. Germline V gene sequence: CDR1 LNHDA, CDR2 SQIVND (reference sequence). The CDR3 DNA is TGTGCCAGTAGTATCCGGGGGAGATGGCAAGAGACCCAGTACTTC. Translated: CASSIRGRWQETQYF.

The chain couples TRBV5-1 to TRBJ2-7; 7 bases are shared with TRBD2. J was trimmed by 6 bases and V by 0 bases; bases with no gene match: 6. There are 14 residues in the CDR3. Germline CDR1 reads SGHRS; CDR2 reads YFSETQ. This CDR3 reads CASSLVQTGGEQYF. The CDR3 nucleotides are TGCGCCAGCAGCTTGGTACAGACGGGGGGCGAGCAGTACTTC. The whole variable domain, filled in from reference TRBV5-1 and TRBJ2-7, reads KAGVTQTPRYLIKTRGQQVTLSCSPISGHRSVSWYQQTPGQGLQFLFEYFSETQRNKGNFPGRFSGRQFSNSRSEMNVSTLELGDSALYLCASSLVQTGGEQYFGPGTRLTVT.

The CDR3: CASSWGQENTEAFF. CDR3 sequence (DNA): TGCGCCAGCAGCTGGGGACAGGAGAACACTGAAGCTTTCTTT. V is TRBV5-1 and J is TRBJ1-1, with TRBD1 identical over 8 bases. Germline V CDR1 and CDR2: SGHRS, YFSETQ. J lost 1 base, V lost 3 bases, and 2 bases had no gene match. CDR3 size: 14 residues.